This T cell receptor beta chain appears in the sequencing data of a study of cytomegalovirus exposure and HLA in healthy donors. Study-wide points: Confirmation was obtained in vitro that a few CMV-associated chains are specific for CMV antigens.

The protocol was immunoSEQ multiplex PCR, while the TCRdb copy is restricted to in-frame clones and leaves out a portion. The sample has 150,000 to 200,000 clones, around nine tenths seen once. From the roughly 110-subject validation cohort, which was separate from the approximately 670-subject first cohort, the donors were drawn. V was trimmed by 4 bases and J by 8 bases, leaving 15 bases between them. CDR1 is SGHKS, CDR2 YYEKEE, per germline (reference sequence). This CDR3 is 14 amino acids long. Turning to this clone: As yet, its antigen is unknown.

The sequenced sample was PBMCs. The rearrangement links TRBV5-5 to TRBJ1-4; a possible D gene is TRBD1 (5 bases). The clonotype originates from a man aged 25 to 45 in good health and CMV-seropositive. The CDR3 bases are TGTGCCAGCAGCCGGGCGGGGGAAGGGGAAAAACTGTTTTTT. This sequence encodes CASSRAGEGEKLFF.